This T cell receptor (beta chain) was retrieved from a study of T cell changes during pregnancy in multiple sclerosis. TCRdb's table, derived via immunoSEQ multiplex PCR, lists solely in-frame clones and lacks some. Of around 40,000 clones listed, roughly nine tenths are singletons. Germline V gene data show CDR1 as SGHTA and CDR2 as FQGNSA. V was trimmed by 2 bases and J by 6 bases, leaving 9 bases between them. This CDR3 region has 13 residues. This sequence originates from a female donor with multiple sclerosis, enrolled in a pregnancy study. This sequence joins TRBV7-2 and TRBJ2-3; D is unclear. Sequencing was performed on CD4+ T cells from peripheral blood mononuclear cells, taken in the third trimester of pregnancy. CDR3: CASSLMFSDTQYF. The CDR3 region has the DNA TGTGCCAGCAGCTTAATGTTTTCGGATACGCAGTATTTT.